The 12 T cell receptor beta chains in this list originate from one sample, sequenced in a study of T cells in localized non-small cell lung cancer. Here immunoSEQ multiplex PCR was the method, and the copy in TCRdb shows in-frame clones only, minus some. The table includes 25,000 to 35,000 clones, around nine tenths detected once. The input for sequencing was peripheral blood, taken before any cancer treatment. These receptor sequences come from a female donor older than 55 with stage III squamous cell lung carcinoma.

The chain carries TRBV5-8 and TRBJ1-5; 7 bases line up with TRBD1. The junction had 4 bases not matched to a gene; V was cut back by 4 bases and J by 3 bases. The CDR3 contains 14 residues. The V gene's germline CDR1 is SGHTS and CDR2 YDEGEE. DNA of the CDR3: TGTGCCAGCAGCCCGGGACAGAACAATCAGCCCCAGCATTTT. Translating it yields CASSPGQNNQPQHF. Drawing the rest from reference TRBV5-8 and TRBJ1-5, the complete variable domain is EAGVTQSPTHLIKTRGQQATLRCSPISGHTSVYWYQQALGLGLQFLLWYDEGEERNRGNFPPRFSGRQFPNYSSELNVNALELEDSALYLCASSPGQNNQPQHFGDGTRLSIL.

The chain recombines TRBV30 with TRBJ2-7; D remains ambiguous. Germline V gives CDR1 GTSNPN, CDR2 SVGIG (reference sequence). The ends were cut back, 1 base at V and 2 bases at J, with 6 bases in the middle. The CDR3 covers 12 residues. The DNA of the CDR3 is TGTGCCTGGAGTGGCAGCACCTACGAGCAGTACTTC. It translates to CAWSGSTYEQYF.

This chain joins TRBV7-9 and TRBJ2-5; D is unresolved. CDR3 size: 16 residues. The V gene's germline CDR1 is SEHNR and CDR2 FQNEAQ (reference sequence). Trimming removed 3 bases from V and 5 bases from J, with 19 bases in between. Here the CDR3 DNA reads TGTGCCAGCAGCTTGGCCTTTACTCTCGAAATCGAGACCCAGTACTTC. This codes for CASSLAFTLEIETQYF.

The chain uses TRBV7-8 and TRBJ2-5, with D possibly TRBD1 on 7 matching bases. The CDR3 is 15 residues long. The V gene's germline CDR1 is SGHVS and CDR2 FQNEAQ. V lost 5 bases and J 1 base, leaving 14 bases between the germline ends. Here the CDR3 DNA reads TGTGCCAGCAGCCCCAGGGGGGTCTCCCAAGAGACCCAGTACTTC. The encoded protein is CASSPRGVSQETQYF.

This clone has only a few counts. This sequence joins TRBV11-2 and TRBJ2-2; no clear D. V was trimmed by 5 bases and J by 7 bases, leaving 11 bases between them. The germline V gene has CDR1 SGHAT and CDR2 FQNNGV. The CDR3 consists of 13 residues. CDR3 region: CASSPFGGGELFF. The DNA of the CDR3 is TGTGCCAGCAGCCCCTTTGGCGGCGGGGAGCTGTTTTTT.

This chain joins TRBV19 and TRBJ2-2; TRBD1 aligns across 9 bases. From germline, CDR1 is LNHDA and CDR2 SQIVND (reference sequence). The CDR3 has 15 residues. The ends lost 6 bases at V and 6 bases at J; junction bases unmatched: 8. CDR3 in amino acids: CASRGQGATAGELFF. The CDR3 DNA sequence: TGTGCCAGTAGGGGACAGGGCGCGACGGCCGGGGAGCTGTTTTTT.

The V gene is TRBV25-1, the J gene TRBJ2-1; the D is unclear. The CDR3 consists of 12 residues. The germline V gene encodes CDR1 MGHDK and CDR2 SYGVNS. V shed 6 bases and J shed 6 bases, with 9 bases lying between them. CDR3 in amino acids: CASSRTRNEQFF. The CDR3 nucleotides are TGTGCCAGCAGCAGGACCCGCAATGAGCAGTTCTTC.

The chain combines TRBV14 with TRBJ2-3, with 7 bases lining up with TRBD2. J gave up 4 bases and V 4 bases, and 2 bases lay outside the gene matches. This CDR3 is built from 13 residues. Germline CDR1 SGHDN, CDR2 FVKESK. For the CDR3, the DNA is TGTGCCAGCAGCCGAGGGAGGGCAGATACGCAGTATTTT. Protein sequence: CASSRGRADTQYF.

The gene calls are TRBV6-6 and TRBJ1-1; 11 nucleotides line up with TRBD1. The V gene end was trimmed by 4 bases and the J gene end by 4 bases; junction bases not matched to a gene: 5. The length of the CDR3 is 15 residues. In germline, CDR1 is MNHNY, CDR2 SVGAGI (reference sequence). The CDR3: CASSFTGTGGTEAFF. As DNA, the CDR3 is TGTGCCAGCAGTTTCACCGGGACAGGGGGCACTGAAGCTTTCTTT.

The chain is built from TRBV7-2 and TRBJ2-1; TRBD2 agrees at 14 bases. This CDR3 spans 14 amino acids. V lost 4 bases, J lost 9 bases, and 2 bases stayed unmatched. CDR1 is SGHTA and CDR2 is FQGNSA in the germline V gene. DNA of the CDR3: TGTGCCAGCAGCTCGACTAGCGGGAGGGGTGAGCAGTTCTTC. It yields the protein CASSSTSGRGEQFF.

The rearrangement joins TRBV28 to TRBJ1-5; D remains unclear. V was pared by 1 base and J by 6 bases, with 13 bases between. The CDR3 covers 15 residues. Germline-derived CDR1 and CDR2 are MDHEN and SYDVKM. CDR3 nucleotide sequence: TGTGCCAGCAGTTTATCCCCCTTGGGTACTCAGCCCCAGCATTTT. Its translation is CASSLSPLGTQPQHF.

This rearrangement joins TRBV29-1 to TRBJ2-7; 9 bases agree with TRBD2. V dropped 6 bases and J dropped 0; count of bases not matched to a gene: 12. CDR3 length: 16 amino acids. Germline V lookup: CDR1 SQVTM, CDR2 ANQGSEA. CDR3 protein: CSVASTSGPRSYEQYF. DNA of the CDR3: TGCAGCGTCGCCTCCACTAGCGGGCCCCGCTCCTACGAGCAGTACTTC.